Listed below are T cell receptor beta chains from one sample, sequenced in a study of blood T cell repertoires in COVID-19. Only in-frame clones appear in the TCRdb table, and some are missing; sequencing was by immunoSEQ multiplex PCR. Of over 85,000 clones listed, approximately 85% were seen once; the top ten hold roughly 12%. Sequencing was performed on peripheral blood. These receptors were obtained from a human donor in a cohort sampled during active COVID-19. The CDR3 runs from the conserved cysteine through the conserved F or W. A D gene is named only where the DNA matches it firmly. The size of a clone is reported for some rows only, either as once, few or many, or as a class for expanded clones.

D gene | J gene | V gene | clone size | CDR3 DNA | CDR3 protein
TRBD1 | TRBJ1-2 | TRBV19 | - | TGTGCCAGTACCCTCGGACAGGGATACACCTCTACTAACTATGGCTACACCTTC | CASTLGQGYTSTNYGYTF
- | TRBJ2-1 | TRBV7-2 | - | TGTGCCAGCAGCTTAGCTCTTCAGAATGAGCAGTTCTTC | CASSLALQNEQFF
TRBD1 | TRBJ1-3 | TRBV5-6 | - | TGTGCCAGCAGCTTGGGGGGACAGATTGGAAACACCATATATTTT | CASSLGGQIGNTIYF
- | TRBJ2-7 | TRBV23-1 | - | TGCGCCAGCAGTCAATCACCAGGGTCCTACGAGCAGTACTTC | CASSQSPGSYEQYF
TRBD1 | TRBJ1-1 | TRBV19 | - | TGTGCCAGTAGTTCAGACAGGGGGCTTGGTTACACTGAAGCTTTCTTT | CASSSDRGLGYTEAFF
- | TRBJ2-5 | TRBV9 | - | TGTGCCAGCAGCCTTCCAGCCCCGGGGAGACTGTACCAAGAGACCCAGTACTTC | CASSLPAPGRLYQETQYF
TRBD1 | TRBJ1-2 | TRBV28 | - | TGTGCCAGCAGTCCGGCGGGACAGCTCGTTAACTATGGCTACACCTTC | CASSPAGQLVNYGYTF
TRBD1 | TRBJ2-2 | TRBV10-3 | - | TGTGCCATCAGTGAGGGGCGGACAGGGGCAGACACCGGGGAGCTGTTTTTT | CAISEGRTGADTGELFF
- | TRBJ1-2 | TRBV6-5 | few | TGTGCCAGCAGTCGACAGGACTCTAACTATGGCTACACCTTC | CASSRQDSNYGYTF
- | TRBJ1-1 | TRBV27 | - | TGTGCCAGCAGTTCCATTCAGGGGTTAGGCACTGAAGCTTTCTTT | CASSSIQGLGTEAFF
- | TRBJ2-3 | TRBV5-4 | - | TGTGCCAGCAGCTTAGGGACACCCAGCACAGATACGCAGTATTTT | CASSLGTPSTDTQYF
- | TRBJ1-1 | TRBV18 | once | TGTGCCAGCTCACCGGGAGTCCGAACTGAAGCTTTCTTT | CASSPGVRTEAFF
- | TRBJ1-1 | TRBV20-1 | - | TGCAGTGCTAGTCGGACAGCGAACACTGAAGCTTTCTTT | CSASRTANTEAFF
TRBD1 | TRBJ1-1 | TRBV24-1 | - | TGTGCCACCAGTGCTGGGGACAGCACTGAAGCTTTCTTT | CATSAGDSTEAFF
- | TRBJ1-5 | TRBV2 | - | TGTGCCAGCAGAGGGCCCGGGGGTCAGCCCCAGCATTTT | CASRGPGGQPQHF
TRBD1 | TRBJ2-7 | TRBV5-1 | few | TGCGCCAGCAGCCGGCCCGGGACAGAAGACTCCTACGAGCAGTACTTC | CASSRPGTEDSYEQYF
TRBD2 | TRBJ2-7 | TRBV29-1 | - | TGCAGCGTTGTCGGGGGGACCGGCTACGAGCAGTACTTC | CSVVGGTGYEQYF
TRBD2 | TRBJ2-4 | TRBV5-6 | - | TGTGCCAGCAGCGCCCTGCCGACTAGCGATAACATTCAGTACTTC | CASSALPTSDNIQYF
- | TRBJ2-7 | TRBV11-2 | - | TGTGCCAGCAGCTTAACCAGGGGCTACGAGCAGTACTTC | CASSLTRGYEQYF
TRBD1 | TRBJ2-3 | TRBV7-9 | - | TGTGCCAGCAGCCTACAGACAGGGGCCACAGATACGCAGTATTTT | CASSLQTGATDTQYF
- | TRBJ1-6 | TRBV5-1 | - | TGCGCCAGCAGCTTGGAGAGCAGGCAGAATTCACCCCTCCACTTT | CASSLESRQNSPLHF
- | TRBJ1-3 | TRBV5-1 | - | TGCGCCAGCAGCTCGGACAGAGCTGGAAACACCATATATTTT | CASSSDRAGNTIYF
- | TRBJ2-3 | TRBV3-1/TRBV3-2 | - | TGTGCCAGCAGCCGTACGGGGGTTAGCACAGATACGCAGTATTTT | CASSRTGVSTDTQYF
TRBD2 | TRBJ2-1 | TRBV10-2 | - | TGCGCCAGCAGTGAGTCTCTAGGGACTAGCGGGACGAATGAGCAGTTCTTC | CASSESLGTSGTNEQFF
TRBD1 | TRBJ2-7 | TRBV19 | few | TGTGCCAGTAGTATAAGGGGGCGAGAGCAGTACTTC | CASSIRGREQYF
- | TRBJ2-1 | TRBV7-9 | - | TGTGCCAGCAGCTTAGCGGCTACGGGTAATGAGCAGTTCTTC | CASSLAATGNEQFF
TRBD2 | TRBJ2-3 | TRBV9 | - | TGTGCCAGCAGCGGAGGGACTAGGGGTACGCAGTATTTT | CASSGGTRGTQYF
TRBD2 | TRBJ2-7 | TRBV28 | - | TGTTCGGTGACTAGCGGGAACTACGAGCAGTACTTC | CSVTSGNYEQYF
- | TRBJ2-7 | TRBV3-1/TRBV3-2 | - | TGTGCCAGCAGCCAAGGAGGGTTAGCTCCCCACGAGCAGTACTTC | CASSQGGLAPHEQYF
- | TRBJ1-3 | TRBV5-6 | - | TGTGCCAGCAGCCTGCCACGGGGGGGAAGCTCTGGAAACACCATATATTTT | CASSLPRGGSSGNTIYF
TRBD1 | TRBJ1-5 | TRBV23-1 | - | TGCGCCAGCAGTCAATCGAGAAGACAGGGGGAAGGGACTAGCAATCAGCCCCAGCATTTT | CASSQSRRQGEGTSNQPQHF
- | TRBJ1-1 | TRBV27 | - | TGTGCCAGCAGTTTGAGCAGGAAGAACACTGAAGCTTTCTTT | CASSLSRKNTEAFF
- | TRBJ1-1 | TRBV6-5 | - | TGTGCCAGCAGTTACCCCCCCCGAGCCATGAACACTGAAGCTTTCTTT | CASSYPPRAMNTEAFF
TRBD2 | TRBJ2-3 | TRBV5-4 | - | TGTGCCAGCAGCTCTCCTAGCGGGAGAGATACGCAGTATTTT | CASSSPSGRDTQYF
TRBD2 | TRBJ2-3 | TRBV27 | - | TGTGCCAGCAGCGACGCGCGGGAGAGTGGGACAGATACGCAGTATTTT | CASSDARESGTDTQYF
TRBD1 | TRBJ2-6 | TRBV7-3 | - | TGTGCCAGCAGCCCAAACGGACAGGGTTACTCTGGGGCCAACGTCCTGACTTTC | CASSPNGQGYSGANVLTF
- | TRBJ1-1 | TRBV11-3 | - | TGTGCCAGCAGCTTAACAGTGAACACTGAAGCTTTCTTT | CASSLTVNTEAFF
TRBD1 | TRBJ2-5 | TRBV3-1/TRBV3-2 | - | TGTGCCAGCAGCCCCCAGGACAGGGGAGACCAAGAGACCCAGTACTTC | CASSPQDRGDQETQYF
- | TRBJ2-1 | TRBV14 | - | TGTGCCAGCAGCCGACGATATAGCGGAAGGGAGCAGTTCTTC | CASSRRYSGREQFF
- | TRBJ1-2 | TRBV9 | - | TGTGCCAGCAGCGCGGAGCGGGGGATCTATGGCTACACCTTC | CASSAERGIYGYTF
TRBD1 | TRBJ1-4 | TRBV18 | - | TGTGCCAGCTCACCCACCGGGACAGGGGTCCCAAATGAAAAACTGTTTTTT | CASSPTGTGVPNEKLFF
TRBD1 | TRBJ2-7 | TRBV7-8 | - | TGTGCCAGCAGCTTGGGGACAGGGGCCTACGAGCAGTACTTC | CASSLGTGAYEQYF
- | TRBJ1-1 | TRBV19 | - | TGTGCCAGTAGTATGTGGGCCCTGAACACTGAAGCTTTCTTT | CASSMWALNTEAFF
TRBD2 | TRBJ2-5 | TRBV27 | - | TGTGCCAGCAGTTTCGTAGCGGGAGGGGAGGAGACCCAGTACTTC | CASSFVAGGEETQYF
TRBD1 | TRBJ1-2 | TRBV19 | - | TGTGCCAGTAGTATAACGCAGGGGGGCACGGGCTACACCTTC | CASSITQGGTGYTF